The 23 T cell receptor beta chains presented below share a single source sample, sequenced in a study of identical twins. TCRdb reprocessed the 5' RACE reads with MiXCR, giving one entry per CDR3 protein. The sample lists 690,000 or so distinct CDR3 sequences, 8.6% seen once, with approximately 0.89% in the top ten. The data were also submitted as part of a second study, on yellow fever vaccine responses in identical twins.

Sequenced material: PBMCs. The receptors originated from a woman aged 18-29 years in good health.

This clonotype was seen only a few times. The V call is TRBV18, the J call TRBJ2-7; D gene uncertain. CDR3 length: 14 amino acids. CDR1 KGHSH and CDR2 LQKENI come from the germline V gene. V lost 3 bases to trimming and J lost 0 bases, with 9 bases between them. The DNA of the CDR3 is TGTGCCAGCTCACCTGCCGTGAGCTCCTACGAGCAGTACTTC. It is translated as CASSPAVSSYEQYF. Full variable domain (missing parts from reference TRBV18 and TRBJ2-7): NAGVMQNPRHLVRRRGQEARLRCSPMKGHSHVYWYRQLPEEGLKFMVYLQKENIIDESGMPKERFSAEFPKEGPSILRIQQVVRGDSAAYFCASSPAVSSYEQYFGPGTRLTVT.

This clonotype was seen at least ten times. The chain couples TRBV24-1 to TRBJ1-2; 7 bases match TRBD1. V was pared by 10 bases and J by 5 bases, with 6 bases of the junction left unmatched. This CDR3 spans 12 amino acids. Germline V gene lookup returns CDR1 KGHDR and CDR2 SFDVKD. CDR3 DNA: TGTGCCACGGGAGGGACAGCGTATGGCTACACCTTC. As protein: CATGGTAYGYTF.

This clonotype was seen many times. CDR3 in DNA: TGTGCCATCAAACCTAGCGGGTCCTACAATGAGCAGTTCTTC. The encoded protein is CAIKPSGSYNEQFF. The chain recombines TRBV10-3 with TRBJ2-1, with 8 bases fitting TRBD2. Germline trimming cut 7 bases from V and 1 base from J; bases unmatched to any gene: 3. CDR1 ENHRY and CDR2 SYGVKD come from the germline V gene. The CDR3 consists of 14 residues.

V is TRBV7-9 and J is TRBJ2-5; D gene uncertain. Trimming left V 5 bases short and J 5 bases short, with 9 bases between. The CDR3 extends over 12 amino acids. Per germline, CDR1 SEHNR and CDR2 FQNEAQ (reference sequence). CDR3 nucleotides: TGTGCCAGCAGCCTTTTGACGGAGACCCAGTACTTC. Its translation: CASSLLTETQYF.

This clonotype was picked up many times. The chain recombines TRBV5-1 with TRBJ2-7; a possible D gene is TRBD2 (6 bases). The CDR3 sequence is 16 residues long. CDR1 SGHRS and CDR2 YFSETQ come from the germline V gene. The V end was cut by 2 bases, the J end by 3 bases, with 18 bases between. CDR3 DNA: TGCGCCAGCAGCTTTTCCCCCGGGACTTTGAACTACGAGCAGTACTTC. Amino acid sequence: CASSFSPGTLNYEQYF.

This clonotype has a handful of counts. The chain has TRBV7-8 and TRBJ2-7; TRBD2 agrees at 8 bases. V shed 5 bases, J shed 5 bases, and the junction held 11 bases outside the gene matches. Germline assignment: CDR1 SGHVS and CDR2 FQNEAQ. The CDR3 runs 15 residues. In DNA form, the CDR3 reads TGTGCCAGCAGCAAAGCGGGAGTCGGGTCTAACGAGCAGTACTTC. It encodes CASSKAGVGSNEQYF.

The chain uses TRBV18 and TRBJ2-7; 9 bases align to TRBD1. Germline V gene lookup returns CDR1 KGHSH and CDR2 LQKENI. J gave up 2 bases and V 6 bases, and 5 bases lay outside the gene matches. This CDR3 comprises 14 residues. In DNA, the CDR3 is TGTGCCAGCTCCGTGGACAGGGGCACCTACGAGCAGTACTTC. This translates into CASSVDRGTYEQYF.

This clonotype came up many times. The chain employs TRBV12-3 or TRBV12-4 and TRBJ2-7; D might be TRBD1 (6 bases). The CDR3 covers 15 residues. The V end was cut by 5 bases, the J end by 3 bases, with 17 bases between. The DNA of the CDR3 is TGTGCCAGCAGTCAGTATGGGACACTTCTCTACGAGCAGTACTTC. It yields the protein CASSQYGTLLYEQYF.

The V and J genes are TRBV25-1 and TRBJ2-1; 12 bases are shared with TRBD2. CDR1 and CDR2 (germline): MGHDK, SYGVNS. This CDR3 spans 20 amino acids. Germline trimming cut 10 bases from V and 0 bases from J; bases unmatched to any gene: 19. CDR3 region: CATSSGRASRQPNSYNEQFF. In DNA form, the CDR3 reads TGTGCCACATCTAGCGGGAGGGCGTCCCGACAACCGAACTCCTACAATGAGCAGTTCTTC.

This clonotype was observed a handful of times. Possible read error: a much larger clone is one base away. The genes are TRBV3-1 and TRBJ2-6, with D possibly being TRBD1 or TRBD2 (5 bases each). V dropped 6 bases and J dropped 0 bases, with 12 bases sitting between them. The length of the CDR3 is 16 residues. Germline V gene lookup returns CDR1 LGHDT and CDR2 YNNKEL (reference sequence). CDR3 region: CASSRDGGSGANVLTF. DNA for the CDR3: TGTGCCAGCAGTCGGGACGGAGGCTCTGGGGCCAACGTCCTGACTTTC.

This clonotype was seen many times. The chain couples TRBV12-3 or TRBV12-4 to TRBJ1-2, with unresolved D. Deletions cut 0 bases from V and 0 bases from J, with 11 bases between. This CDR3 is 16 amino acids long. The CDR3 here is CASSLASWSANYGYTF. The CDR3 DNA reads as TGTGCCAGCAGTTTAGCGTCTTGGTCAGCTAACTATGGCTACACCTTC.

The sample holds a few counts of this clonotype. The chain employs TRBV11-2 and TRBJ2-1; 10 bases line up with TRBD2. The germline CDR1 and CDR2 sequences are SGHAT and FQNNGV. CDR3 size: 15 residues. Germline trimming cut 4 bases from V and 4 bases from J; bases unmatched to any gene: 4. CDR3 sequence (DNA): TGTGCCAGCAGCTCACTAGCGGGACCATACAATGAGCAGTTCTTC. Translation: CASSSLAGPYNEQFF. The full variable domain, in which reference TRBV11-2 and TRBJ2-1 provide the parts outside the CDR3, is EAGVAQSPRYKIIEKRQSVAFWCNPISGHATLYWYQQILGQGPKLLIQFQNNGVVDDSQLPKDRFSAERLKGVDSTLKIQPAKLEDSAVYLCASSSLAGPYNEQFFGPGTRLTVL.

This chain joins TRBV5-6 and TRBJ1-1; D is unclear. CDR1 is SGHDT and CDR2 is YYEEEE in the germline V gene. The V end was cut by 2 bases, the J end by 1 base, with 9 bases between. The CDR3 length is 14 residues. CDR3 DNA sequence: TGTGCCAGCAGCTTCATAGGCGGGAACACTGAAGCTTTCTTT. Translated, it gives CASSFIGGNTEAFF. The full variable domain, with the rest looked up from reference TRBV5-6 and TRBJ1-1, is DAGVTQSPTHLIKTRGQQVTLRCSPKSGHDTVSWYQQALGQGPQFIFQYYEEEERQRGNFPDRFSGHQFPNYSSELNVNALLLGDSALYLCASSFIGGNTEAFFGQGTRLTVV.

In this sample, this clonotype turned up a few times. The chain uses TRBV7-8 and TRBJ2-7; possibly TRBD1 for D (6 bases). V lost 4 bases, J lost 0 bases, and 22 bases lay in between. CDR1 is SGHVS, CDR2 FQNEAQ, per germline. This CDR3 region has 18 residues. CDR3 loop: CASSYLQGRIPRSYEQYF. The CDR3 bases are TGTGCCAGCAGCTACCTACAGGGTAGAATTCCCCGCTCCTACGAGCAGTACTTC.

This clonotype was counted a few times. This chain connects TRBV6-2 or TRBV6-3 to TRBJ1-1; D possibly corresponds to TRBD1 (5 bases). This CDR3 comprises 14 residues. Trimming stripped 5 bases from V and 4 bases from J, with 14 bases between. Germline assignment: CDR1 MNHEY and CDR2 SVGEGT. The CDR3 DNA is TGTGCCAGCAGTAAGTGGCGGGACTTCACTGAAGCTTTCTTT. It specifies CASSKWRDFTEAFF.

This clonotype was picked up many times. The chain uses TRBV4-3 and TRBJ2-7; 8 nucleotides match TRBD2. The junction had 9 bases not matched to a gene; V was cut back by 3 bases and J by 5 bases. This CDR3 region has 15 residues. Per the germline V gene, CDR1 is LGHNA and CDR2 is YSLEER. CDR3 protein: CASSHLSGGRDEQYF. The CDR3 region has the DNA TGCGCCAGCAGCCACCTATCGGGGGGGCGAGACGAGCAGTACTTC.

The table lists this clonotype with a few counts. The chain joins TRBV14 to TRBJ2-7; no clear D. V gave up 3 bases and J gave up 4 bases, with 10 bases separating them. There are 13 residues in the CDR3. Germline loops: CDR1 SGHDN, CDR2 FVKESK. This CDR3 reads CASSQQRLYEQYF. CDR3 DNA sequence: TGTGCCAGCAGCCAGCAACGATTGTACGAGCAGTACTTC.

V gene TRBV15 combines with J gene TRBJ2-5; perhaps TRBD2 as D (5 bases). This CDR3 region has 13 residues. CDR1 is LNHNV, CDR2 YYDKDF, per germline (reference sequence). Between the trimmed V and J ends, which lost 5 bases and 3 bases, there was a span of 10 bases. In nucleotides, the CDR3 is TGTGCCACCAGCGAAGAGAGGGAAGAGACCCAGTACTTC. Translation: CATSEEREETQYF.

The V call is TRBV28, the J call TRBJ2-1, with no clear D. CDR1 is MDHEN and CDR2 is SYDVKM in the germline V gene. The CDR3 is 14 residues long. V lost 5 bases and J 6 bases, leaving 14 bases between the germline ends. The DNA for the CDR3 is TGTGCCAGCAGTAAAGTGGTTTTGGGCAATGAGCAGTTCTTC. It specifies CASSKVVLGNEQFF.

This chain uses TRBV4-3 with TRBJ2-4; TRBD2 agrees at 10 bases. The germline V gene encodes CDR1 LGHNA and CDR2 YSLEER. Trimming cost V 4 bases and J 5 bases; bases outside gene matches: 8. The CDR3 has 16 amino acids. The chain's CDR3 is CASSPLPSGGENIQYF. The CDR3 nucleotides read TGCGCCAGCAGCCCCCTTCCTAGCGGGGGCGAAAACATTCAGTACTTC.

This clonotype was seen a few times. The chain is built from TRBV6-5 and TRBJ1-6; D unresolved. The CDR3 runs to 14 residues. Trimming removed 4 bases from V and 10 bases from J, with 14 bases in between. Germline V gives CDR1 MNHEY, CDR2 SVGAGI. CDR3 region: CASSSDPWRSPLHF. CDR3 coding DNA: TGTGCCAGCAGTTCGGATCCTTGGCGGTCACCCCTCCACTTT.

This clonotype has ten or more counts. The rearrangement links TRBV29-1 to TRBJ2-3, with D possibly being TRBD2 (6 bases). CDR1 SQVTM and CDR2 ANQGSEA come from the germline V gene. The CDR3 covers 15 residues. Trimming shortened V by 0 bases and J by 2 bases, and 12 bases separated the two germline ends. The CDR3 is CSVEDLADYTDTQYF. In DNA form, the CDR3 reads TGCAGCGTTGAAGATCTGGCGGACTACACAGATACGCAGTATTTT.

This clonotype was recorded a few times. The chain joins TRBV6-2 or TRBV6-3 to TRBJ2-4; 7 positions agree with TRBD1. After removal of 2 bases from V and 5 bases from J, the junction contained 3 bases not matched to a gene. This CDR3 contains 14 residues. CDR1 and CDR2 (germline): MNHEY, SVGEGT. CDR3 nucleotide sequence: TGTGCCAGCAGTTACGACAGGGTCGAAAACATTCAGTACTTC. This sequence encodes CASSYDRVENIQYF.